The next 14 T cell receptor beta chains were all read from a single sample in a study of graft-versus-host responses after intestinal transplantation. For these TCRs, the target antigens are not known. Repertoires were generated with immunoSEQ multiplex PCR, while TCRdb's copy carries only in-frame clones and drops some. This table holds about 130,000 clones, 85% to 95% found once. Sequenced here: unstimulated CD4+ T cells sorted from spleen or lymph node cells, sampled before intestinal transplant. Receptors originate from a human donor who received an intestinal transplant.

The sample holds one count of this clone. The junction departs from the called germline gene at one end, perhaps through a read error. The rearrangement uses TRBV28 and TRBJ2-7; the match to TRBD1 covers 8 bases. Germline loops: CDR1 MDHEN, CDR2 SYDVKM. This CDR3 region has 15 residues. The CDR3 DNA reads TGTGCCAGCAACCAACGGGACAGGCGCTCCCACGAGCAGTACTTC. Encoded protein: CASNQRDRRSHEQYF.

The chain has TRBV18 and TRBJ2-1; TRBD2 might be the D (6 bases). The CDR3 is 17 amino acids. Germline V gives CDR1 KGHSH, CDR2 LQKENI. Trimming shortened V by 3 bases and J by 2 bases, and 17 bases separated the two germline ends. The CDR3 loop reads CASSPRVLSGPYNEQFF. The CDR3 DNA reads TGTGCCAGCTCACCGCGGGTTCTTAGCGGCCCCTACAATGAGCAGTTCTTC.

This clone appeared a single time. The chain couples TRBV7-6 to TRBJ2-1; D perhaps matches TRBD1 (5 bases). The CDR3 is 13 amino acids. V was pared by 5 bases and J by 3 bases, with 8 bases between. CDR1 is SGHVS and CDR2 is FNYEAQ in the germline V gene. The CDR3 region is CASSQGIYNEQFF. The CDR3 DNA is TGTGCCAGCAGCCAGGGAATCTACAATGAGCAGTTCTTC.

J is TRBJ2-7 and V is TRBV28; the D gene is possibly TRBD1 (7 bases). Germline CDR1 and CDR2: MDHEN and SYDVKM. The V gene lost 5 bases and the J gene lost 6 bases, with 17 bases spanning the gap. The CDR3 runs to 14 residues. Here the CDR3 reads CASSPPGGRVEQYF. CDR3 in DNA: TGTGCCAGCAGTCCCCCAGGGGGGAGAGTCGAGCAGTACTTC.

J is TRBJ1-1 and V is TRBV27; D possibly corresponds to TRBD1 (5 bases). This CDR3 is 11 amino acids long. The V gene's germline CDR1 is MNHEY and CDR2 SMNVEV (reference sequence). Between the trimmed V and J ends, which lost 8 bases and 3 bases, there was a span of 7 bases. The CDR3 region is CASSGYTEAFF. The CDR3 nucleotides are TGTGCCAGCTCAGGGTACACTGAAGCTTTCTTT.

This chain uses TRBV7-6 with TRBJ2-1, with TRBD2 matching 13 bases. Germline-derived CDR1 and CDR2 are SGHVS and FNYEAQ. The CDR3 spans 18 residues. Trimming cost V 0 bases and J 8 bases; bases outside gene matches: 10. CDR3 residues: CASSLARTSGRALDEQFF. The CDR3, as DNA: TGTGCCAGCAGCTTAGCCCGAACTAGCGGGAGGGCCCTGGATGAGCAGTTCTTC.

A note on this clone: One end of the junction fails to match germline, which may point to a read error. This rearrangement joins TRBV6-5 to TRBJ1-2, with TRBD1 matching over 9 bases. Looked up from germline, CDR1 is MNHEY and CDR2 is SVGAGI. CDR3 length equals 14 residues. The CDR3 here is CASTYGTGTYGYTF. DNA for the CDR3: TGTGCCAGCACTTACGGGACAGGGACCTATGGCTACACCTTC.

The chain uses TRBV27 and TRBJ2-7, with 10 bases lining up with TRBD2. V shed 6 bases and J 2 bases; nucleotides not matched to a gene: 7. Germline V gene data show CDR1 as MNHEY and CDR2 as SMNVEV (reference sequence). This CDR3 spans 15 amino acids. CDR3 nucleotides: TGTGCCAGCAGACTCGGGACTAGCGCGACCTACGAGCAGTACTTC. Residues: CASRLGTSATYEQYF.

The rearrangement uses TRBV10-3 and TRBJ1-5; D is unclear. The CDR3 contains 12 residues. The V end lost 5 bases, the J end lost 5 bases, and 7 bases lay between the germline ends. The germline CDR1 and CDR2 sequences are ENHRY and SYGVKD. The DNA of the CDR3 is TGTGCCATCAGTACCGGCGATCAGCCCCAGCATTTT. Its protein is CAISTGDQPQHF.

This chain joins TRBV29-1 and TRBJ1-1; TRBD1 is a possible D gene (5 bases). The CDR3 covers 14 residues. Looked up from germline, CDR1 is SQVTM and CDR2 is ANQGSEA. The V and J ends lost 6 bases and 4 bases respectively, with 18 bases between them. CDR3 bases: TGCAGCGTCGGGGGTGGGGCGTCGGGCACTGAAGCTTTCTTT. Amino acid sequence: CSVGGGASGTEAFF.

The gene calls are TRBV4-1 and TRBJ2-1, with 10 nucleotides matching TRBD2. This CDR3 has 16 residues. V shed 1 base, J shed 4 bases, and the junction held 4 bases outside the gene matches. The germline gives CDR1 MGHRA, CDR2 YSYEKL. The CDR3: CASSQAGTSVYNEQFF. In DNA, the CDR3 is TGCGCCAGCAGCCAAGCCGGGACTAGCGTTTACAATGAGCAGTTCTTC.

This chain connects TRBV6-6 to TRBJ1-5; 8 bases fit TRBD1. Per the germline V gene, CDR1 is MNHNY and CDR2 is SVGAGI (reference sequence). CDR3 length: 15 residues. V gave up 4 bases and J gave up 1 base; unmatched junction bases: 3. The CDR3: CASSLQGASNQPQHF. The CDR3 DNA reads TGTGCCAGCAGTTTGCAGGGGGCCAGCAATCAGCCCCAGCATTTT.

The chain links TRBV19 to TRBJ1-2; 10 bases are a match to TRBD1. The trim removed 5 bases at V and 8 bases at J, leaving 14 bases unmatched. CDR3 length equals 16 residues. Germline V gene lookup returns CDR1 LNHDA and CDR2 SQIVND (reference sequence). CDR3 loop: CASSLEPGQGTGGYTF. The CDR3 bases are TGTGCCAGTAGTCTCGAACCGGGACAGGGGACGGGGGGCTACACCTTC.

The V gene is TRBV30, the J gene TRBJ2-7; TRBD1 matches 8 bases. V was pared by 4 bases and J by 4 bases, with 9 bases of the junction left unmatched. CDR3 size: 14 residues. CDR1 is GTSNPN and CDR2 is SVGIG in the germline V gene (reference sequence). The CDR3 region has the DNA TGTGCCTGGACCCTTCCAGACAGGGGTTACGAGCAGTACTTC. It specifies CAWTLPDRGYEQYF.